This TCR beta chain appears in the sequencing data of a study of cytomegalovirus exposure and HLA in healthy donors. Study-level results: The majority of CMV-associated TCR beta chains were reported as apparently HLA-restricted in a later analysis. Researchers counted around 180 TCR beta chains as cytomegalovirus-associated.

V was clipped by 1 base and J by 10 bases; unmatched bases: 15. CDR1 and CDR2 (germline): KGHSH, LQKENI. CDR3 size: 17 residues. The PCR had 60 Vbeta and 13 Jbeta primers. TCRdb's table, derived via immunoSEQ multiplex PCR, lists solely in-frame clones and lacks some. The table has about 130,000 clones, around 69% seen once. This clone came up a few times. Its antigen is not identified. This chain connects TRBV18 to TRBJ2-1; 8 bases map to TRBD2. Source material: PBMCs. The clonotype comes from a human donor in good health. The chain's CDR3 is CASSPLWTGGPSGEQFF. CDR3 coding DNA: TGTGCCAGCTCACCACTTTGGACGGGAGGGCCGAGTGGAGAGCAGTTCTTC. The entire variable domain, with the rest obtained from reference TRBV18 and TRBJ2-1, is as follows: NAGVMQNPRHLVRRRGQEARLRCSPMKGHSHVYWYRQLPEEGLKFMVYLQKENIIDESGMPKERFSAEFPKEGPSILRIQQVVRGDSAAYFCASSPLWTGGPSGEQFFGPGTRLTVL.